Below are 18 T cell receptor beta chains sequenced from a single sample in a study of Graves' ophthalmopathy and Graves' hyperthyroidism. Amplification of TCR beta CDR3 regions used RNA transcripts. HTBI primers primed a first-round RT-PCR, and a second-round multiplex PCR followed. TCRdb processed the multiplex PCR reads anew with MiXCR; each CDR3 protein has one entry. The sample has over 650,000 distinct CDR3 sequences, under 50% seen once; the top ten hold over 2.5%. The sample taken for sequencing was peripheral blood. These TCRs come from an adult man with Graves' ophthalmopathy.

V and J are TRBV10-3 and TRBJ1-1; D remains unclear. The CDR3 has 15 amino acids. Deletions cut 0 bases from V and 0 bases from J, with 8 bases between. Germline values: CDR1 ENHRY, CDR2 SYGVKD. CDR3 DNA: TGTGCCATCAGTGAGTCTCGGTTCATGAACACTGAAGCTTTCTTT. It encodes CAISESRFMNTEAFF.

J is TRBJ2-5 and V is TRBV29-1; weak D call: TRBD2 (5 bases). The CDR3 is 13 residues long. Germline V lookup: CDR1 SQVTM, CDR2 ANQGSEA. CDR3 sequence (DNA): TGCAGGGACGTCCGGGAAGGAAAGGAGACCCAGTACTTC. This gives the protein CRDVREGKETQYF.

The chain uses TRBV29-1 and TRBJ1-2; maybe TRBD1 (5 bases). Trimming took 8 bases from V and 1 from J, leaving 11 bases between them. Germline assignment: CDR1 SQVTM and CDR2 ANQGSEA. The CDR3 extends over 12 amino acids. The CDR3 DNA follows: TGCAGCTTGGTGGGGGATAACTATGGCTACACCTTC. Translated: CSLVGDNYGYTF.

This clonotype was picked up a small number of times. CDR3 bases: TGTGCCAGCAGCCCACGGCTGACAGAGAACACTGAAGCTTTCTTT. The encoded protein is CASSPRLTENTEAFF. The V and J genes are TRBV11-1 and TRBJ1-1, with D perhaps TRBD1 (5 bases). Germline V gene sequence: CDR1 SGHAT, CDR2 FQDESV (reference sequence). Trimming took off 5 bases at V and 1 base at J, with 14 bases between the two ends. The CDR3 length is 15 residues. Full variable domain (rest looked up from reference TRBV11-1 and TRBJ1-1): EAEVAQSPRYKITEKSQAVAFWCDPISGHATLYWYRQILGQGPELLVQFQDESVVDDSQLPKDRFSAERLKGVDSTLKIQPAELGDSAMYLCASSPRLTENTEAFFGQGTRLTVV.

This clonotype was seen a handful of times. One junction end does not reproduce the germline sequence, and a read error may be involved. The DNA for the CDR3 is TGTGCCAGCAGTGAATTGGGGACTTTT. Protein sequence: CASSELGTF. The genes are TRBV25-1 and TRBJ2-2, with D perhaps given as TRBD1 or TRBD2 (5 bases each). Germline CDR1 MGHDK, CDR2 SYGVNS. There are 9 residues in the CDR3.

V and J are TRBV9 and TRBJ2-6; 7 bases match TRBD2. The CDR3 totals 18 residues. CDR1 and CDR2 from the germline V gene are SGDLS and YYNGEE. Germline trimming cut 2 bases from V and 3 bases from J; bases unmatched to any gene: 11. CDR3 coding DNA: TGTGCCAGCAGCGTGTCATTTTTTGGGGGGGTTGGGGCCAACGTCCTGACTTTC. This sequence encodes CASSVSFFGGVGANVLTF. Together with reference TRBV9 and TRBJ2-6, the CDR3 gives the full variable domain: DSGVTQTPKHLITATGQRVTLRCSPRSGDLSVYWYQQSLDQGLQFLIQYYNGEERAKGNILERFSAQQFPDLHSELNLSSLELGDSALYFCASSVSFFGGVGANVLTFGAGSRLTVL.

This clonotype was found a few times. The chain has TRBV5-4 and TRBJ2-5; TRBD1 agrees at 9 bases. This CDR3 comprises 15 residues. CDR1 and CDR2 (germline): SGHNT, YYREEE (reference sequence). V was pared by 3 bases and J by 7 bases, with 10 bases of the junction left unmatched. In nucleotides, the CDR3 is TGTGCCAGCAGCTCAAACTCGGGACAGGGTGGGACCCAGTACTTC. This translates into CASSSNSGQGGTQYF.

The table lists this clonotype with a count of one. V is TRBV12-3 or TRBV12-4 and J is TRBJ1-1; 8 nucleotides align to TRBD1. This CDR3 has 13 residues. The trim removed 6 bases at V and 3 bases at J, leaving 3 bases unmatched. CDR3 amino acids: CASRKTGDTEAFF. The CDR3 coding sequence is TGTGCCAGCAGGAAGACAGGGGACACTGAAGCTTTCTTT.

On this clonotype itself: The germline gene is not matched at one end of the junction; a read error may be the cause. V usage is TRBV4-2 and J usage is TRBJ1-1; no reliable D call. Germline V gene sequence: CDR1 LGHNA, CDR2 YNFKEQ. There are 15 residues in the CDR3. The CDR3 sequence: CTSSQVVTWDTEAFF. CDR3 bases: TGTACCAGCAGCCAAGTCGTCACCTGGGACACTGAAGCTTTCTTT.

The chain combines TRBV7-9 with TRBJ2-3, with 10 bases identical to TRBD2. The CDR3 loop spans 15 amino acids. Germline V gene lookup returns CDR1 SEHNR and CDR2 FQNEAQ (reference sequence). The V and J ends lost 4 bases and 5 bases, in that order; junction bases with no gene match: 6. The CDR3 spells CASSYGTSVLDTQYF. In nucleotides, the CDR3 is TGTGCCAGCAGCTACGGGACTAGCGTCCTAGATACGCAGTATTTT.

In this sample, this clonotype turned up many times. This chain uses TRBV6-5 with TRBJ1-2; D gene ambiguous. Per the germline V gene, CDR1 is MNHEY and CDR2 is SVGAGI. The V end lost 5 bases, the J end lost 8 bases, and 18 bases lay between the germline ends. This CDR3 contains 14 residues. CDR3 coding DNA: TGTGCCAGCAGTCCTCTAGACGGTCCTTTAGGCTACACCTTC. Amino acids: CASSPLDGPLGYTF.

This CDR3 reads CSVGGPDQPQYF. As DNA, the CDR3 is TGCAGCGTTGGGGGGCCCGATCAGCCCCAGTACTTC. The V call is TRBV29-1, the J call TRBJ2-5, with TRBD1 as a possible D gene (6 bases). Trimming left V 4 bases short and J 9 bases short, with 15 bases between. Looked up from germline, CDR1 is SQVTM and CDR2 is ANQGSEA. The CDR3 is made up of 12 amino acids.

The chain couples TRBV7-8 to TRBJ2-2; 9 nucleotides match TRBD1. Germline assignment: CDR1 SGHVS and CDR2 FQNEAQ. This CDR3 has 16 residues. Trimming took 5 bases from V and 7 from J; bases not matched to a gene: 11. CDR3 nucleotide sequence: TGTGCCAGCAGCCCGCCCGGGACAGGGTTTCGCGGGGAGCTGTTTTTT. Its protein is CASSPPGTGFRGELFF.

The chain couples TRBV7-9 to TRBJ1-1; D gene unclear. Germline V gene lookup returns CDR1 SEHNR and CDR2 FQNEAQ (reference sequence). There are 14 residues in the CDR3. Trimming shortened V by 1 base and J by 0 bases, and 6 bases separated the two germline ends. The CDR3 here is CASSLESMNTEAFF. For the CDR3, the DNA is TGTGCCAGCAGCTTAGAATCTATGAACACTGAAGCTTTCTTT. The full variable domain, its missing parts supplied by reference TRBV7-9 and TRBJ1-1, is DTGVSQNPRHKITKRGQNVTFRCDPISEHNRLYWYRQTLGQGPEFLTYFQNEAQLEKSRLLSDRFSAERPKGSFSTLEIQRTEQGDSAMYLCASSLESMNTEAFFGQGTRLTVV.

This clonotype is medium-sized by share. The chain employs TRBV25-1 and TRBJ1-6, with a weak D call TRBD1 (5 bases). The V end lost 5 bases, the J end lost 7 bases, and 6 bases lay between the germline ends. This CDR3 has 12 residues. Germline V lookup: CDR1 MGHDK, CDR2 SYGVNS. DNA of the CDR3: TGTGCCAGCAGTTGGGGGAATTCACCCCTCCACTTT. Amino acid sequence: CASSWGNSPLHF.

With regard to this clonotype: Possible read error: a much larger clone is one base away. This is likely a read error, given that the CDR3 carries no conserved phenylalanine or tryptophan at its end. This sequence joins TRBV9 and TRBJ2-7; TRBD2 might be the D (5 bases). Trimming took off 4 bases at V and 5 bases at J, with 16 bases between the two ends. Germline V lookup: CDR1 SGDLS, CDR2 YYNGEE. This CDR3 contains 14 residues. The CDR3 nucleotides read TGTGCCAGCAGCTTGCGACCGGCCGGGGACGAGCAGTACTGC. It codes for CASSLRPAGDEQYC.

This clonotype occurred a few times. The rearrangement links TRBV7-2 to TRBJ2-7; 12 bases fit TRBD2. The CDR3 runs to 14 residues. Trimming at V came to 6 bases and at J to 2 bases, leaving 2 bases not matched to a gene. CDR1 and CDR2 (germline): SGHTA, FQGNSA. The CDR3 bases are TGTGCCAGCAGAAGACTAGCGGGAGCCTACGAGCAGTACTTC. Translated, it gives CASRRLAGAYEQYF. Complete variable domain (other parts from reference TRBV7-2 and TRBJ2-7): GAGVSQSPSNKVTEKGKDVELRCDPISGHTALYWYRQSLGQGLEFLIYFQGNSAPDKSGLPSDRFSAERTGGSVSTLTIQRTQQEDSAVYLCASRRLAGAYEQYFGPGTRLTVT.

V usage is TRBV29-1 and J usage is TRBJ2-1, with D perhaps matching TRBD1 or TRBD2 (6 bases each). V gave up 1 base and J gave up 6 bases, with 13 bases separating them. From germline, CDR1 is SQVTM and CDR2 ANQGSEA. The CDR3 sequence is 14 residues long. CDR3 residues: CSVEGPGGGNEQFF. CDR3 bases: TGCAGCGTTGAAGGTCCAGGAGGGGGCAATGAGCAGTTCTTC.